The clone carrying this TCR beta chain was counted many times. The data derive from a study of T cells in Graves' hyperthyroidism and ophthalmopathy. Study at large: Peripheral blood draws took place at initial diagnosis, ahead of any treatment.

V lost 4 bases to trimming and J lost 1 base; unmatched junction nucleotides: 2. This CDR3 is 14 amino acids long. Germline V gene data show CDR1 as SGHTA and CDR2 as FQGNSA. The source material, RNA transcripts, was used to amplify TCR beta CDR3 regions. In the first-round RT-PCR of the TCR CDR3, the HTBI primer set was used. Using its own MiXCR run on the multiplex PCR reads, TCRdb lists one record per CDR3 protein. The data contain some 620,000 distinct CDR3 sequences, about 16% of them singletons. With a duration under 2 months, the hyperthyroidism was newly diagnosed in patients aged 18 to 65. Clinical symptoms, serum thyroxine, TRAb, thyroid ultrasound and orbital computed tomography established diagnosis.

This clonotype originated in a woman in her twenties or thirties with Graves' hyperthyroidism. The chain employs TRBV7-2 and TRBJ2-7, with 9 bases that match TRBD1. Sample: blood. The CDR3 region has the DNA TGTGCCAGCAGCTCACAGGGGGCGTCCTACGAGCAGTACTTC. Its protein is CASSSQGASYEQYF. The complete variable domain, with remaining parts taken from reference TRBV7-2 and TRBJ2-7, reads GAGVSQSPSNKVTEKGKDVELRCDPISGHTALYWYRQSLGQGLEFLIYFQGNSAPDKSGLPSDRFSAERTGGSVSTLTIQRTQQEDSAVYLCASSSQGASYEQYFGPGTRLTVT.